The 23 T cell receptor beta chains below were found in one sample sequenced in a study of blood T cell repertoires in COVID-19. Profiled with immunoSEQ multiplex PCR; TCRdb holds only in-frame clones, not every one. The repertoire holds more than 150,000 clones, with approximately 80% as singletons. The source material was peripheral blood. Receptor source: a woman in her sixties with acute or convalescent COVID-19.

J is TRBJ1-1 and V is TRBV29-1, with 9 bases identical to TRBD1. Looked up from germline, CDR1 is SQVTM and CDR2 is ANQGSEA. This CDR3 has 15 residues. After removal of 8 bases from V and 2 bases from J, the junction contained 12 bases not matched to a gene. The CDR3 sequence: CSLAADRGFNTEAFF. The CDR3 DNA sequence: TGCAGCCTCGCGGCGGACAGGGGATTTAACACTGAAGCTTTCTTT.

V is TRBV18 and J is TRBJ1-5; tentative D call: TRBD1 (5 bases). The CDR3 runs to 15 residues. Trimming pared 2 bases from V and 8 bases from J, leaving 16 bases between. Germline CDR1 is KGHSH and CDR2 is LQKENI. CDR3 region: CASSPMSSKGEPQHF. The CDR3 DNA reads TGTGCCAGCTCACCAATGTCATCTAAAGGGGAGCCCCAGCATTTT.

V usage is TRBV10-3 and J usage is TRBJ1-3; 9 bases agree with TRBD1. Germline V gives CDR1 ENHRY, CDR2 SYGVKD. The junction had 7 bases not matched to a gene; V was cut back by 8 bases and J by 5 bases. This CDR3 contains 14 residues. The CDR3 is CAIGDGQGRNTIYF. The CDR3 DNA sequence: TGTGCCATCGGGGACGGACAGGGGAGAAACACCATATATTTT.

This chain uses TRBV27 with TRBJ1-5; TRBD1 is a possible D gene (5 bases). Trimming cost V 3 bases and J 4 bases, with 10 bases left between them. Germline lookup yields CDR1 MNHEY and CDR2 SMNVEV (reference sequence). The CDR3 sequence is 14 residues long. CDR3 nucleotides: TGTGCCAGCAGTTTGGTAGGGGCTAATCAGCCCCAGCATTTT. It codes for CASSLVGANQPQHF.

CDR3 bases: TGCGCCAGCAGCGGAGCTCCTAGACAGGGTCTAAATCAGCCCCAGCATTTT. Translation: CASSGAPRQGLNQPQHF. The chain joins TRBV10-2 to TRBJ1-5; 7 bases agree with TRBD1. J gave up 4 bases and V 6 bases, and 15 bases lay outside the gene matches. CDR1 WSHSY and CDR2 SAAADI come from the germline V gene. CDR3 size: 17 residues.

The chain employs TRBV6-2 or TRBV6-3 and TRBJ2-2, with 8 positions matching TRBD2. Germline values: CDR1 MNHEY, CDR2 SVGEGT. V was pared by 2 bases and J by 0 bases, with 8 bases of the junction left unmatched. CDR3 length: 18 amino acids. The CDR3 is CASSYGVAGTANTGELFF. The DNA for the CDR3 is TGTGCCAGCAGTTACGGGGTAGCGGGGACCGCGAACACCGGGGAGCTGTTTTTT.

V gene TRBV19 combines with J gene TRBJ2-5; D perhaps matches TRBD1 (6 bases). Per germline, CDR1 LNHDA and CDR2 SQIVND (reference sequence). The CDR3 contains 14 residues. V was cut by 5 bases and J by 9 bases, with 19 bases left in between. The CDR3 region is CASSPDRSAPAQYF. The CDR3 nucleotides are TGTGCCAGTAGTCCCGACAGGTCCGCCCCCGCCCAGTACTTC.

CDR3 DNA: TGTGCCACTCGAGGGGGTCTAAACAATCAGCCCCAGCATTTT. Its translation is CATRGGLNNQPQHF. The chain couples TRBV19 to TRBJ1-5; possible D gene TRBD1, 6 bases. The V end was cut by 10 bases, the J end by 3 bases, with 16 bases between. The length of the CDR3 is 14 residues. Looked up from germline, CDR1 is LNHDA and CDR2 is SQIVND (reference sequence).

V gene TRBV19 combines with J gene TRBJ1-5, with D tentatively TRBD1 (5 bases). Germline loops: CDR1 LNHDA, CDR2 SQIVND (reference sequence). The germline V and J ends were trimmed by 3 bases and 4 bases, with 13 bases remaining between them. The CDR3 totals 15 residues. CDR3 DNA: TGTGCCAGTAGTATGACCCGACAGACAAATCAGCCCCAGCATTTT. It codes for CASSMTRQTNQPQHF.

The CDR3 DNA sequence: TGCGCCAGCAGCTTGGAGACAGGGGACGGTGAGCAGTTCTTC. This translates into CASSLETGDGEQFF. The V call is TRBV5-1, the J call TRBJ2-1; 8 bases map to TRBD1. Per germline, CDR1 SGHRS and CDR2 YFSETQ. V was clipped by 0 bases and J by 9 bases; unmatched bases: 5. The CDR3 has 14 amino acids.

The chain links TRBV5-1 to TRBJ2-7; 7 nucleotides line up with TRBD1. There are 15 residues in the CDR3. V shed 3 bases, J shed 2 bases, and the junction held 8 bases outside the gene matches. Germline V gene lookup returns CDR1 SGHRS and CDR2 YFSETQ. DNA for the CDR3: TGCGCCAGCAGCTACCGGACAGGTTCCACCTACGAGCAGTACTTC. The encoded protein is CASSYRTGSTYEQYF.

The chain recombines TRBV20-1 with TRBJ1-5; D remains unclear. The germline V gene encodes CDR1 DFQATT and CDR2 SNEGSKA (reference sequence). V was clipped by 3 bases and J by 5 bases, with 5 bases between them. The CDR3 sequence is 11 residues long. In DNA, the CDR3 is TGCAGTGCTAGCACTGATCAGCCCCAGCATTTT. Amino acid sequence: CSASTDQPQHF.

The chain has TRBV6-5 and TRBJ2-7, with 9 bases identical to TRBD1. The CDR3 sequence is 14 residues long. Germline values: CDR1 MNHEY, CDR2 SVGAGI. The junction had 9 bases not matched to a gene; V was cut back by 5 bases and J by 7 bases. The CDR3 DNA is TGTGCCAGCAGTCCGCCAGGACAGGGGAGGGAGCAGTACTTC. This sequence encodes CASSPPGQGREQYF.

V is TRBV15 and J is TRBJ1-5; weak D call: TRBD1 (6 bases). The germline CDR1 and CDR2 sequences are LNHNV and YYDKDF (reference sequence). V shed 0 bases and J shed 7 bases, with 16 bases lying between them. The CDR3 contains 16 residues. The CDR3: CATSRDLDRTQQPQHF. In DNA, the CDR3 is TGTGCCACCAGCAGAGACCTTGACAGGACCCAACAGCCCCAGCATTTT.

This chain joins TRBV7-9 and TRBJ2-5; 11 bases fit TRBD2. This CDR3 has 15 residues. CDR1 is SEHNR and CDR2 is FQNEAQ in the germline V gene (reference sequence). Trimming at V came to 5 bases and at J to 4 bases, leaving 6 bases not matched to a gene. The CDR3 DNA follows: TGTGCCAGCAGCCGTCTAGCGGGGGGTGCAGAGACCCAGTACTTC. The encoded protein is CASSRLAGGAETQYF.

Details on this clone: The sample holds other DNA sequences that translate to the same CDR3. The gene calls are TRBV19 and TRBJ1-1, with D maybe TRBD1 (5 bases). With 0 bases removed from V and 1 base from J, the gap between germline ends came to 6 bases. This CDR3 is built from 14 residues. The germline gives CDR1 LNHDA, CDR2 SQIVND (reference sequence). CDR3 loop: CASSIDRGNTEAFF. In DNA form, the CDR3 reads TGTGCCAGTAGTATAGATAGGGGGAACACTGAAGCTTTCTTT.

As concerns this clone: This specimen includes other DNA sequences encoding the same CDR3. The V gene is TRBV7-9, the J gene TRBJ1-1, with 11 bases fitting TRBD1. CDR3 length: 14 residues. In germline, CDR1 is SEHNR, CDR2 FQNEAQ (reference sequence). The V gene end was trimmed by 3 bases and the J gene end by 3 bases; junction bases not matched to a gene: 0. In nucleotides, the CDR3 is TGTGCCAGCAGCTTGGGACAGGGGGACACTGAAGCTTTCTTT. This gives the protein CASSLGQGDTEAFF.

This chain uses TRBV30 with TRBJ2-7; TRBD1 aligns across 10 bases. The CDR3 covers 12 residues. V was pared by 5 bases and J by 2 bases, with 0 bases of the junction left unmatched. Germline loops: CDR1 GTSNPN, CDR2 SVGIG (reference sequence). The CDR3 nucleotides read TGTGCCTGGGGGACAGGGGCCTACGAGCAGTACTTC. Its protein is CAWGTGAYEQYF.

V and J are TRBV12-3 or TRBV12-4 and TRBJ1-1; a weak D match, TRBD1 (5 bases). V lost 9 bases, J lost 12 bases, and 17 bases lay in between. The CDR3 is made up of 11 amino acids. CDR3 DNA sequence: TGTGCCAGTATGATCCGGGGGGGAACTTTCTTT. Translation gives CASMIRGGTFF.

The CDR3 sequence: CASSQAGGLGTEAFF. CDR3 DNA sequence: TGTGCCAGCAGCCAAGCCGGGGGGTTGGGAACTGAAGCTTTCTTT. The chain has TRBV3-1 (or the pseudogene TRBV3-2) and TRBJ1-1; D possibly corresponds to TRBD1 (5 bases). Trimming cost V 1 base and J 5 bases, with 14 bases left between them. Germline loops: CDR1 LGHDT, CDR2 YNNKEL (reference sequence). CDR3 length equals 15 residues.

The chain carries TRBV19 and TRBJ2-1; D is unclear. The CDR3 runs to 15 residues. CDR1 and CDR2 from the germline V gene are LNHDA and SQIVND (reference sequence). The ends were cut back, 0 bases at V and 3 bases at J, with 9 bases in the middle. The DNA for the CDR3 is TGTGCCAGTAGTATAGATCCGGCAGGCTACAATGAGCAGTTCTTC. Protein: CASSIDPAGYNEQFF.

This clone was seen just once. The genes are TRBV11-2 and TRBJ2-1; D is unresolved. Deletions cut 5 bases from V and 12 bases from J, with 11 bases between. Germline CDR1 is SGHAT and CDR2 is FQNNGV. The CDR3 contains 11 residues. In nucleotides, the CDR3 is TGTGCCAGCAGCATATCTTACGGGCAGTTCTTC. Translated, it gives CASSISYGQFF.

The rearrangement links TRBV20-1 to TRBJ2-3; D may be TRBD2 (7 bases). The CDR3 loop spans 16 amino acids. Trimming left V 3 bases short and J 5 bases short, with 21 bases between. From germline, CDR1 is DFQATT and CDR2 SNEGSKA (reference sequence). The CDR3 coding sequence is TGCAGTGCTAGTCTCGGACAGCAAGGGGGGGGAGATACGCAGTATTTT. Residues: CSASLGQQGGGDTQYF.